This T cell receptor beta chain was obtained from a study of cytomegalovirus exposure and HLA in healthy donors. A multiplex PCR was run with 60 Vbeta primers and 13 Jbeta primers. TCRdb's copy holds only in-frame clones and misses some; the assay was immunoSEQ multiplex PCR. The sample contains 150,000 to 200,000 clones, roughly 72% of which appear only once. Deletions cut 7 bases from V and 3 bases from J, with 12 bases between. Germline-derived CDR1 and CDR2 are SEHNR and FQNEAQ (reference sequence). The CDR3 is made up of 14 amino acids. Sequenced input: PBMCs. V gene TRBV7-9 combines with J gene TRBJ2-2; TRBD2 is a possible D gene (5 bases). The source is a man aged 25 to 40 in good health and CMV-seronegative. Written as DNA, the CDR3 is TGTGCCAGCAACCGCGGGCGAGACACCGGGGAGCTGTTTTTT. It yields the protein CASNRGRDTGELFF.